Listed here are 26 T cell receptor beta chains from one sample, sequenced in a study of shared clonotypes between healthy human individuals. It was CD45RO-negative cells, positively selected for CCR7, that made up naive CD8 cells, with terminally differentiated effector memory CD45RA+ cells excluded. Sequencing used immunoSEQ multiplex PCR; TCRdb keeps in-frame clones, though not all of them. In the table there are more than 2 million clones, approximately 95% of which are singletons. The sample was naive CD8+ T cells sorted from blood. The receptor source for this set is a man aged 18 to 29 in good health.

The chain combines TRBV11-2 with TRBJ1-2; TRBD1 might be the D (6 bases). Germline V gives CDR1 SGHAT, CDR2 FQNNGV. V gave up 1 base and J gave up 8 bases, with 17 bases separating them. The length of the CDR3 is 15 residues. This CDR3 is CASSLVWAGVDGYTF. The CDR3 bases are TGTGCCAGCAGCTTAGTTTGGGCAGGGGTCGACGGCTACACCTTC.

This sequence joins TRBV4-3 and TRBJ1-1; TRBD1 agrees at 10 bases. J was trimmed by 0 bases and V by 0 bases; bases with no gene match: 7. This CDR3 region has 18 residues. Looked up from germline, CDR1 is LGHNA and CDR2 is YSLEER. The CDR3 DNA follows: TGCGCCAGCAGCCAAGAGTCGACAGGGGGCGAAGTGAACACTGAAGCTTTCTTT. It specifies CASSQESTGGEVNTEAFF.

This chain connects TRBV13 to TRBJ2-5; TRBD1 matches 9 bases. With the DNA end fitting TRBJ2-7 better, the J assignment may be wrong. The CDR3 is made up of 15 amino acids. Germline V gene lookup returns CDR1 PRHDT and CDR2 FYEKMQ (reference sequence). In nucleotides, the CDR3 is TGTGCCAGCAGCTTATGGGGACAGGGCAGATACGAGCAGTACTTC. Encoded protein: CASSLWGQGRYEQYF.

The genes are TRBV6-5 and TRBJ1-1; 8 positions agree with TRBD1. This CDR3 region has 14 residues. Trimming cost V 6 bases and J 0 bases; bases outside gene matches: 3. CDR1 is MNHEY, CDR2 SVGAGI, per germline. This chain's CDR3 is CASRRQGMNTEAFF. In DNA, the CDR3 is TGTGCCAGCAGAAGACAGGGGATGAACACTGAAGCTTTCTTT.

The chain joins TRBV30 to TRBJ2-5; D remains ambiguous. Per the germline V gene, CDR1 is GTSNPN and CDR2 is SVGIG (reference sequence). Trimming removed 2 bases from V and 5 bases from J, with 12 bases in between. CDR3 length equals 13 residues. The CDR3 sequence is CAWSHHSGETQYF. Written as DNA, the CDR3 is TGTGCCTGGAGTCATCACTCCGGGGAGACCCAGTACTTC.

This chain joins TRBV9 and TRBJ2-1; 11 bases are shared with TRBD2. This CDR3 contains 16 residues. Germline values: CDR1 SGDLS, CDR2 YYNGEE. The V and J ends lost 2 bases and 12 bases, in that order; junction bases with no gene match: 13. The CDR3 sequence: CASSVATSGKGMGQFF. CDR3 in DNA: TGTGCCAGCAGCGTTGCGACTAGCGGGAAGGGCATGGGGCAGTTCTTC.

The CDR3, as DNA: TGCAGCGTTGAAAGTGCGGGAGAGGTCGGGAATGAGCAGTTCTTC. Encoded protein: CSVESAGEVGNEQFF. The J gene is TRBJ2-1, the V gene TRBV29-1; 7 bases are shared with TRBD2. The CDR3 is 15 residues long. The trim removed 2 bases at V and 7 bases at J, leaving 11 bases unmatched. The germline V gene has CDR1 SQVTM and CDR2 ANQGSEA.

The V and J genes are TRBV27 and TRBJ2-5; unclear D gene. Germline lookup yields CDR1 MNHEY and CDR2 SMNVEV (reference sequence). There are 13 residues in the CDR3. Trimming pared 0 bases from V and 5 bases from J, leaving 7 bases between. The CDR3 DNA sequence: TGTGCCAGCAGTTTATCCCTCTGGGAGACCCAGTACTTC. Its translation: CASSLSLWETQYF.

The genes are TRBV7-9 and TRBJ1-4; weak D call: TRBD1 (6 bases). Germline V gives CDR1 SEHNR, CDR2 FQNEAQ (reference sequence). The CDR3 has 14 residues. V dropped 5 bases and J dropped 5 bases, with 12 bases sitting between them. CDR3 in amino acids: CASSLGDINEKLFF. In DNA, the CDR3 is TGTGCCAGCAGCCTCGGGGACATCAATGAAAAACTGTTTTTT.

This chain links TRBV29-1 with TRBJ2-7, with D unresolved. Germline values: CDR1 SQVTM, CDR2 ANQGSEA. The CDR3 extends over 15 amino acids. Between the trimmed V and J ends, which lost 0 bases and 1 base, there was a span of 13 bases. The CDR3 is CSVEEGPGASYEQYF. Here the CDR3 DNA reads TGCAGCGTTGAAGAAGGGCCAGGCGCTTCCTACGAGCAGTACTTC.

The chain combines TRBV5-8 with TRBJ2-2, with 7 positions matching TRBD2. Looked up from germline, CDR1 is SGHTS and CDR2 is YDEGEE. The CDR3 is 19 amino acids. The V segment lost 0 bases and the J segment 8 bases; nucleotides outside the gene matches: 19. The CDR3 DNA reads TGTGCCAGCAGCTTGGGAGTTTGGGCTAGCGGACCAGATCTGGGGGAGCTGTTTTTT. Protein product: CASSLGVWASGPDLGELFF.

V usage is TRBV5-4 and J usage is TRBJ2-7; 7 bases are shared with TRBD1. Germline trimming cut 0 bases from V and 7 bases from J; bases unmatched to any gene: 4. CDR1 is SGHNT, CDR2 YYREEE, per germline (reference sequence). The CDR3 contains 13 residues. The chain's CDR3 is CASSLEGAKEQYF. The CDR3 bases are TGTGCCAGCAGCTTGGAGGGGGCCAAAGAGCAGTACTTC.

This clone was recorded once. The CDR3 loop reads CASSFIADGGGTNTGELFF. CDR3 in DNA: TGTGCCAGCAGCTTTATAGCCGACGGAGGGGGAACGAACACCGGGGAGCTGTTTTTT. The rearrangement uses TRBV7-6 and TRBJ2-2; D may be TRBD1 or TRBD2 (6 bases each). The CDR3 is 19 residues long. The ends were cut back, 3 bases at V and 0 bases at J, with 20 bases in the middle. The V gene's germline CDR1 is SGHVS and CDR2 FNYEAQ.

The chain is built from TRBV27 and TRBJ2-7; 7 bases align to TRBD1. The V gene end was trimmed by 6 bases and the J gene end by 2 bases; junction bases not matched to a gene: 7. CDR1 and CDR2 from the germline V gene are MNHEY and SMNVEV (reference sequence). The CDR3 is made up of 14 amino acids. The CDR3 is CASSQLGQTYEQYF. CDR3 DNA sequence: TGTGCCAGCAGCCAACTGGGACAGACCTACGAGCAGTACTTC.

The J gene is TRBJ2-7, the V gene TRBV7-9; TRBD1 or TRBD2 may be the D gene (5 bases each). The CDR3 runs 13 residues. Germline loops: CDR1 SEHNR, CDR2 FQNEAQ (reference sequence). With 5 bases removed from V and 3 bases from J, the gap between germline ends came to 11 bases. DNA of the CDR3: TGTGCCAGCAGCCCAGGGACGTTCTACGAGCAGTACTTC. This codes for CASSPGTFYEQYF.

This chain links TRBV29-1 with TRBJ2-7; D call uncertain. Germline values: CDR1 SQVTM, CDR2 ANQGSEA. CDR3 length: 16 amino acids. Deletions cut 4 bases from V and 5 bases from J, with 24 bases between. The CDR3 region has the DNA TGCAGCGTTGTGGGCCCCCAGAGAAAGGCCGTGGACGAGCAGTACTTC. It codes for CSVVGPQRKAVDEQYF.

The chain uses TRBV27 and TRBJ1-4, with D possibly matching TRBD1 (5 bases). Germline CDR1 and CDR2: MNHEY and SMNVEV (reference sequence). The CDR3 loop spans 14 amino acids. V shed 5 bases and J shed 8 bases, with 15 bases lying between them. CDR3 DNA: TGTGCCAGCAGTGCACCAGGGATGGGGGAAAAACTGTTTTTT. Its translation is CASSAPGMGEKLFF. Full variable domain (remainder filled in from reference TRBV27 and TRBJ1-4): EAQVTQNPRYLITVTGKKLTVTCSQNMNHEYMSWYRQDPGLGLRQIYYSMNVEVTDKGDVPEGYKVSRKEKRNFPLILESPSPNQTSLYFCASSAPGMGEKLFFGSGTQLSVL.

The rearrangement links TRBV2 to TRBJ2-7; perhaps TRBD2 as D (5 bases). The germline V gene has CDR1 SNHLY and CDR2 FYNNEI. The CDR3 runs 12 residues. Trimming cost V 6 bases and J 3 bases, with 9 bases left between them. For the CDR3, the DNA is TGTGCCAGCAGGAAGGCGGGCTACGAGCAGTACTTC. Translated: CASRKAGYEQYF.

This clone was counted between two and nine times. The same CDR3 can be traced to other DNA sequences in this sample. The chain combines TRBV11-2 with TRBJ2-1, with D unresolved. The CDR3 is 11 amino acids. The germline V and J ends were trimmed by 1 base and 9 bases, with 4 bases remaining between them. Germline V lookup: CDR1 SGHAT, CDR2 FQNNGV. CDR3 in amino acids: CASSLGGEQFF. The CDR3 nucleotides are TGTGCCAGCAGCTTAGGGGGTGAGCAGTTCTTC.

The V call is TRBV10-2, the J call TRBJ2-7, with TRBD1 identical over 9 bases. CDR3 length: 15 amino acids. The germline CDR1 and CDR2 sequences are WSHSY and SAAADI. V was pared by 6 bases and J by 4 bases, with 10 bases of the junction left unmatched. CDR3 protein: CASSSYRGRLYEQYF. CDR3 in DNA: TGCGCCAGCAGCTCTTACAGGGGGCGGCTGTACGAGCAGTACTTC.

About this clone itself: Other DNA sequences in the same sample also yield this CDR3. V gene TRBV9 combines with J gene TRBJ2-7; D gene uncertain. The V end lost 0 bases, the J end lost 0 bases, and 10 bases lay between the germline ends. Germline V gene lookup returns CDR1 SGDLS and CDR2 YYNGEE. The CDR3 consists of 15 residues. CDR3 DNA sequence: TGTGCCAGCAGCGTAGCCTTCGGCTCCTCCTACGAGCAGTACTTC. Residues: CASSVAFGSSYEQYF.

The genes are TRBV7-9 and TRBJ2-7; TRBD2 matches at 7 bases. The CDR3 has 12 amino acids. Germline V gene data show CDR1 as SEHNR and CDR2 as FQNEAQ (reference sequence). J lost 2 bases, V lost 8 bases, and 3 bases had no gene match. The CDR3 bases are TGTGCCAGCGCGGGGGACGCCTACGAGCAGTACTTC. Its translation: CASAGDAYEQYF. Using reference TRBV7-9 and TRBJ2-7 for the parts outside the CDR3, the full variable domain is DTGVSQNPRHKITKRGQNVTFRCDPISEHNRLYWYRQTLGQGPEFLTYFQNEAQLEKSRLLSDRFSAERPKGSFSTLEIQRTEQGDSAMYLCASAGDAYEQYFGPGTRLTVT.

The chain combines TRBV29-1 with TRBJ2-7; possible D gene TRBD1, 5 bases. With 4 bases removed from V and 5 bases from J, the gap between germline ends came to 15 bases. This CDR3 comprises 13 residues. Germline V gene sequence: CDR1 SQVTM, CDR2 ANQGSEA. The CDR3 DNA reads TGCAGCGTTGTGGGTAGGGGAACAAACGAGCAGTACTTC. It is translated as CSVVGRGTNEQYF.

The rearrangement joins TRBV19 to TRBJ1-1, with 9 bases lining up with TRBD1. Germline values: CDR1 LNHDA, CDR2 SQIVND (reference sequence). The CDR3 consists of 13 residues. J gave up 3 bases and V 6 bases, and 2 bases lay outside the gene matches. CDR3 loop: CASRRTGDTEAFF. The DNA for the CDR3 is TGTGCCAGTAGGCGGACAGGGGACACTGAAGCTTTCTTT.

The V call is TRBV2, the J call TRBJ2-1; 9 nucleotides align to TRBD2. Germline V gives CDR1 SNHLY, CDR2 FYNNEI. V trimming: 3 bases; J trimming: 0 bases; junction bases outside the gene matches: 6. The CDR3 has 17 amino acids. CDR3 DNA sequence: TGTGCCAGCAGTGACCCGATTAGCGGGAGCTCCTACAATGAGCAGTTCTTC. Amino acids: CASSDPISGSSYNEQFF.

The V call is TRBV28, the J call TRBJ2-7; D possibly uses TRBD1 or TRBD2 (5 bases each). Germline lookup yields CDR1 MDHEN and CDR2 SYDVKM. The CDR3 is made up of 11 amino acids. Trimming removed 8 bases at V and 5 bases at J, with 10 bases between. The CDR3 bases are TGTGCCAGCTCGGGGCCCCACGAGCAGTACTTC. The encoded protein is CASSGPHEQYF.